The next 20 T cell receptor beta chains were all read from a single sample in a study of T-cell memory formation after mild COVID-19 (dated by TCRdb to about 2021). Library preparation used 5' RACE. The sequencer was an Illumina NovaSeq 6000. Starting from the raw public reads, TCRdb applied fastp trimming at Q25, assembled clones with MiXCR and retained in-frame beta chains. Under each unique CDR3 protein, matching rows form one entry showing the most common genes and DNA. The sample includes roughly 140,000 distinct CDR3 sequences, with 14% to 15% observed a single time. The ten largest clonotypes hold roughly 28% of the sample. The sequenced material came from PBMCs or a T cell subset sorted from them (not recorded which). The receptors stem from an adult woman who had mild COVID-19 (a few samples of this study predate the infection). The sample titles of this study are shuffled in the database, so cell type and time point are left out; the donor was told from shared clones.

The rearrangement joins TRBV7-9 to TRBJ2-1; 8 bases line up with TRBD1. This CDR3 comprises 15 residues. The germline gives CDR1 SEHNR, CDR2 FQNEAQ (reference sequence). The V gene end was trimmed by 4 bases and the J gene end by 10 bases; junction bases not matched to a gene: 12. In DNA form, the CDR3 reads TGTGCCAGCAGCTCCATTTCCGGGACAGGCCGCGAGCAGTTCTTC. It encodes CASSSISGTGREQFF. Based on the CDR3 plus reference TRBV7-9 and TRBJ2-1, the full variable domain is DTGVSQNPRHKITKRGQNVTFRCDPISEHNRLYWYRQTLGQGPEFLTYFQNEAQLEKSRLLSDRFSAERPKGSFSTLEIQRTEQGDSAMYLCASSSISGTGREQFFGPGTRLTVL.

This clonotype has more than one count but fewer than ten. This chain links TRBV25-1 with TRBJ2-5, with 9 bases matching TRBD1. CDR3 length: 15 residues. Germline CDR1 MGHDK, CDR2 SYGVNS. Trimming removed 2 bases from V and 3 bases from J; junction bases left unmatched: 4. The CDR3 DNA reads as TGTGCCAGCAGTGAAGCGTGGACAGGGGAAGAGACCCAGTACTTC. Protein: CASSEAWTGEETQYF.

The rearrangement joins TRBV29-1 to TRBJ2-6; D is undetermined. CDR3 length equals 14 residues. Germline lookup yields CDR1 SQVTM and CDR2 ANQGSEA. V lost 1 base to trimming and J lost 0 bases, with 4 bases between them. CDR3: CSVEVSSGANVLTF. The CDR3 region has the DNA TGCAGCGTTGAAGTCAGCTCTGGGGCCAACGTCCTGACTTTC.

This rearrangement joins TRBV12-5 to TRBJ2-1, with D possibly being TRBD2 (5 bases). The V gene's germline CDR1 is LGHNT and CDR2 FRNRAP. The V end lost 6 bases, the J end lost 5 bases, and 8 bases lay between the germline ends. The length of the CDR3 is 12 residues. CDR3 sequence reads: CASGGVNNEQFF. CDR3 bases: TGTGCTAGTGGGGGAGTCAACAATGAGCAGTTCTTC.

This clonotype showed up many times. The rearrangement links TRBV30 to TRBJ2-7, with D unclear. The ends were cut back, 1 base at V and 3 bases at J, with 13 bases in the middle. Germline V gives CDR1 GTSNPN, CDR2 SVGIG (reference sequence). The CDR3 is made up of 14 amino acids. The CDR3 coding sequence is TGTGCCTGGAGTGGTAAAGGGCCACGCTACGAGCAGTACTTC. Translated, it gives CAWSGKGPRYEQYF.

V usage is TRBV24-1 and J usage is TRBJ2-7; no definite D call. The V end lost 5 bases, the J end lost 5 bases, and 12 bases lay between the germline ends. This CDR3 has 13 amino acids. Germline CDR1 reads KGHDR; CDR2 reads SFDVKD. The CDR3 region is CATSGGRLDEQYF. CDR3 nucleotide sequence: TGTGCCACCAGTGGGGGAAGGTTGGACGAGCAGTACTTC.

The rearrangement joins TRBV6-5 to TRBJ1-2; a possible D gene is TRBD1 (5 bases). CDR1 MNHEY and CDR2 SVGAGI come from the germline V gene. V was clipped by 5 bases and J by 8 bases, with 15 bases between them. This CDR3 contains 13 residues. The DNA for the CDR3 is TGTGCCAGCAGTCCCGGGACCGGCGGCGGCTACACCTTC. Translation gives CASSPGTGGGYTF.

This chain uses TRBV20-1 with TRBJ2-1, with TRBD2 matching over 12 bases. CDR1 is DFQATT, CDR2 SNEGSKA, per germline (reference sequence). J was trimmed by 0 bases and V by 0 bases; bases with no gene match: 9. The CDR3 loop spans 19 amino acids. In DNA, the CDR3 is TGCAGTGCTAGAGACGTAGAGGGACTAGCGGGCTTCTCCTACAATGAGCAGTTCTTC. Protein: CSARDVEGLAGFSYNEQFF.

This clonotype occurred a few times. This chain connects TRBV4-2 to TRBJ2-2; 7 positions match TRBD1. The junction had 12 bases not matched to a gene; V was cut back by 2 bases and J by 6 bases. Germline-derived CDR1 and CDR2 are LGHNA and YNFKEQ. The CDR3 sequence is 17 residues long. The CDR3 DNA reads TGTGCCAGCAGCCAATCGACAGGGATGGTAGGGCCCGGGGAGCTGTTTTTT. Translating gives CASSQSTGMVGPGELFF.

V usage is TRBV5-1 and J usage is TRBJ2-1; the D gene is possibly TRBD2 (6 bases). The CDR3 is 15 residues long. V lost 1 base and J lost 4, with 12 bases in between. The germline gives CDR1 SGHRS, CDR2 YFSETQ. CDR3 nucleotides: TGCGCCAGCAGCTTGTCCGGGAGTTGGTACAATGAGCAGTTCTTC. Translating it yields CASSLSGSWYNEQFF.

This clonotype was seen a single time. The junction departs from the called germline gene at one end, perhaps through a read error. DNA for the CDR3: TGTGCCAGAAGCCAAGAGGGGGCGACGGGCTACGAGCAGTACTTC. It codes for CARSQEGATGYEQYF. The V call is TRBV3-1, the J call TRBJ2-7, with 7 nucleotides matching TRBD1. This CDR3 is built from 15 residues. The V gene's germline CDR1 is LGHDT and CDR2 YNNKEL (reference sequence).

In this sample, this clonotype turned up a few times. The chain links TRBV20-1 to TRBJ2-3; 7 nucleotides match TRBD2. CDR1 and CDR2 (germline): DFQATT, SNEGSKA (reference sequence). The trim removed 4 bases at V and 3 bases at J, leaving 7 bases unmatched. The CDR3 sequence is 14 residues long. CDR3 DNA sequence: TGCAGTGCTATCCGCGGGCGGGAGACAGATACGCAGTATTTT. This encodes CSAIRGRETDTQYF.

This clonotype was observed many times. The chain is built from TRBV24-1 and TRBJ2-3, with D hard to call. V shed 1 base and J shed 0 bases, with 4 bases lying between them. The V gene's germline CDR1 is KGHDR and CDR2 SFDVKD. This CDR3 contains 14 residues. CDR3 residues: CATSDLGSTDTQYF. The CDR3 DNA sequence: TGTGCCACCAGTGATTTAGGTAGCACAGATACGCAGTATTTT.

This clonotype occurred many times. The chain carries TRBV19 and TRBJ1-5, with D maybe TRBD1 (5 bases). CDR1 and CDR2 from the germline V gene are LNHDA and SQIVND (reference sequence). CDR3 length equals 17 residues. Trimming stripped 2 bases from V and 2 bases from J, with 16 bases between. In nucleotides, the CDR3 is TGTGCCAGTAGTATACAGGGACGAATATACGGCAATCAGCCCCAGCATTTT. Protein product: CASSIQGRIYGNQPQHF.

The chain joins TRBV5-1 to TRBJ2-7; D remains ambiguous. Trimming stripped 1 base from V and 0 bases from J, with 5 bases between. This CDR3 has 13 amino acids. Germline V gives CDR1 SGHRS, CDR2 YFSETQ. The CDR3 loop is CASSLFVSYEQYF. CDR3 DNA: TGCGCCAGCAGCTTGTTCGTCTCCTACGAGCAGTACTTC.

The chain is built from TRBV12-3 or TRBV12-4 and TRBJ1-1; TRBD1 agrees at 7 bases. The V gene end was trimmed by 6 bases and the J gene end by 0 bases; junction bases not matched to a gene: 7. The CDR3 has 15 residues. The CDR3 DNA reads TGTGCCAGCAGACCGGGACAGAACCTGAACACTGAAGCTTTCTTT. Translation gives CASRPGQNLNTEAFF.

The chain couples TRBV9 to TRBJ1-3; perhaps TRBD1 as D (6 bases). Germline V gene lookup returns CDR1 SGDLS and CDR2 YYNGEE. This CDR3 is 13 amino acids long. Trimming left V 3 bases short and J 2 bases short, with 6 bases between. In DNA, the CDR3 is TGTGCCAGCAGCGGACAGGCTGGAAACACCATATATTTT. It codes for CASSGQAGNTIYF.

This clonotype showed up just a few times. The CDR3 protein is CASSPWLGGRSRDEQFF. The CDR3 nucleotides are TGTGCCAGCAGTCCTTGGCTAGGCGGGAGATCAAGGGATGAGCAGTTCTTC. The chain recombines TRBV7-9 with TRBJ2-1; TRBD2 agrees at 7 bases. J was trimmed by 8 bases and V by 6 bases; bases with no gene match: 19. The CDR3 length is 17 residues. Per the germline V gene, CDR1 is SEHNR and CDR2 is FQNEAQ (reference sequence).

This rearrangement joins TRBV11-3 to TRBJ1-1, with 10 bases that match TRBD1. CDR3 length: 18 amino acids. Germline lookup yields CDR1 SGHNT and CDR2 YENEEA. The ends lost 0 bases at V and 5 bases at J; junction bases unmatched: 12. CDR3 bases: TGTGCCAGCAGCTTAGATTATGTTGTGGGACAGGGGAGGACTGAAGCTTTCTTT. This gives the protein CASSLDYVVGQGRTEAFF.

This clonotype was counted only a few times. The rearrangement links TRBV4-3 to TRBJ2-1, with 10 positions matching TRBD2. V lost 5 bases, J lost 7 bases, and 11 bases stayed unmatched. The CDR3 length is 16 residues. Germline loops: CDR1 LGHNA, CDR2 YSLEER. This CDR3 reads CASSVTSGTLWNEQFF. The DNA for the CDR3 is TGCGCCAGCAGCGTTACTAGCGGGACTCTGTGGAATGAGCAGTTCTTC.